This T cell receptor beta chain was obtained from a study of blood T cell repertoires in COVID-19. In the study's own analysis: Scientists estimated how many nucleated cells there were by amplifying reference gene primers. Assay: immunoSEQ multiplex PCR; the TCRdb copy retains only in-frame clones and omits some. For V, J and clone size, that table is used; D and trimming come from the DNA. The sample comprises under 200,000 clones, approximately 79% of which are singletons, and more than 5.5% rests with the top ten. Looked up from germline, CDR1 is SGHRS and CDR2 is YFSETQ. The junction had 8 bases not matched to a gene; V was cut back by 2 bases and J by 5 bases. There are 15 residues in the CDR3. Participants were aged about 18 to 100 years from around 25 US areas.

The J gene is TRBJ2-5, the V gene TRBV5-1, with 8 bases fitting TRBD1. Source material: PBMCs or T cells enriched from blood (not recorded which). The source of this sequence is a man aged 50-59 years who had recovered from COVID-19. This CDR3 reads CASSLIQGAGETQYF. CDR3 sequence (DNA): TGCGCCAGCAGCTTAATTCAGGGGGCCGGGGAGACCCAGTACTTC. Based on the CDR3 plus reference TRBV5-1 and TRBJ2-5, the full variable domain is KAGVTQTPRYLIKTRGQQVTLSCSPISGHRSVSWYQQTPGQGLQFLFEYFSETQRNKGNFPGRFSGRQFSNSRSEMNVSTLELGDSALYLCASSLIQGAGETQYFGPGTRLLVL.